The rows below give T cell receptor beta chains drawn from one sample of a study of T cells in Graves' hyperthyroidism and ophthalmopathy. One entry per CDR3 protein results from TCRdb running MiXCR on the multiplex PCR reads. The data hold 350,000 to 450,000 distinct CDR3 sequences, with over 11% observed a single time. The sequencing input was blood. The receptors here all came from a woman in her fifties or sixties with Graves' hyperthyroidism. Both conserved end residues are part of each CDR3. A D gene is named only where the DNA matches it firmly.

CASSPGGSGSQETQYF	16	TRBJ2-5	TRBD2	TRBV7-9
CASSQATGGAQETQYF	16	TRBJ2-5	TRBD1	TRBV3-1
CASSEADSSPLHF	13	TRBJ1-6	NA	TRBV6-1
CASAGASGSTSTDTQYF	17	TRBJ2-3	TRBD2	TRBV13
CASSARATEAFF	12	TRBJ1-1	NA	TRBV6-1
CASSRDRGTYNEQFF	15	TRBJ2-1	TRBD1	TRBV7-9
CASSRTVSSYNEQFF	15	TRBJ2-1	NA	TRBV7-8
CASSLPNSYEQYF	13	TRBJ2-7	NA	TRBV12-3/TRBV12-4
CAWSADYGYTF	11	TRBJ1-2	NA	TRBV30
CASSLARAQVTEAFF	15	TRBJ1-1	NA	TRBV7-9
CASTTEARKHF	11	TRBJ1-5	NA	TRBV28
CASSVNPGSGETQYF	15	TRBJ2-5	NA	TRBV9
CSAGEMMSTEAFF	13	TRBJ1-1	NA	TRBV20-1
CASSSRPGLQAEQFF	15	TRBJ2-1	TRBD2	TRBV7-8
CASSRDRGYETQYF	14	TRBJ2-5	TRBD1	TRBV12-3/TRBV12-4
CASSSGQLNEQFF	13	TRBJ2-1	NA	TRBV11-2
CASSLEWNQETQYF	14	TRBJ2-5	NA	TRBV5-1
CASSRSGSVEQYF	13	TRBJ2-7	TRBD2	TRBV19
CSVRARGLSYEQYF	14	TRBJ2-7	NA	TRBV20-1
CASGGLYTEAFF	12	TRBJ1-1	NA	TRBV28
CASSMDRGVSEQYF	14	TRBJ2-7	TRBD1	TRBV27
CASSQQGADTQYF	13	TRBJ2-3	NA	TRBV7-2
CASSLVGKTGTEQFF	15	TRBJ2-1	TRBD1	TRBV5-6
CASSLVVWGRGAEAFF	16	TRBJ1-1	NA	TRBV7-9
CASTPGGSGNTIYF	14	TRBJ1-3	NA	TRBV10-1
CASSMGLAGRNEQYF	15	TRBJ2-7	TRBD2	TRBV3-1
CASSLRNYGYTF	12	TRBJ1-2	NA	TRBV11-2
CASSILRGHVLTF	13	TRBJ2-6	NA	TRBV19
CASKDRTGPYEQYF	14	TRBJ2-7	TRBD1	TRBV19
CASRKPDRGREDIQYF	16	TRBJ2-4	TRBD1	TRBV6-1
CASSPPTWTGELFF	14	TRBJ2-2	NA	TRBV27
CASSQRSSGISYEQYF	16	TRBJ2-7	TRBD2	TRBV3-1
CASSREGNGANVLTF	15	TRBJ2-6	TRBD2	TRBV5-5
CATNPTFGGLDNEQFF	16	TRBJ2-1	NA	TRBV15
CASRRQGTNEKLFF	14	TRBJ1-4	NA	TRBV28
CASSFNSQETQYF	13	TRBJ2-5	NA	TRBV11-2
CATKADMNTEAFF	13	TRBJ1-1	NA	TRBV15